These T cell receptor beta chains were read from a single sample in a study of cytomegalovirus exposure and HLA in healthy donors. The data were produced by immunoSEQ multiplex PCR, yet TCRdb's version contains in-frame clones alone and is incomplete. The data contain 110,000 or so clones, 88% of them singletons. The sample consisted of PBMCs. These receptors all stem from a man between 18 and 29 years old in good health and CMV-seropositive. Both conserved end residues are part of each CDR3. D genes are given only for firm matches. The size entry is marked missing in some rows and otherwise reads once, few, many or a size class.

TRBJ2-3	NA	NA	TRBV11-2	TGTGCCAGCAGCTTACTGGGGCATGGCACAGATACGCAGTATTTT	CASSLLGHGTDTQYF
TRBJ1-1	NA	NA	TRBV4-1	TGCGCCAGCAGCCGGGACATGAGGAACACTGAAGCTTTCTTT	CASSRDMRNTEAFF
TRBJ2-1	NA	TRBD2	TRBV6-6	TGTGCCAGTAATATAGCGGGGGCGGATGAGCAGTTCTTC	CASNIAGADEQFF
TRBJ2-7	NA	NA	TRBV6-1	TGTGCCAGCAGTGAAGTCGAGGGCTACGAGCAGTACTTC	CASSEVEGYEQYF
TRBJ2-2	once	NA	TRBV2	TGTGCCAGCAGCAGGGATAGCCATTACACCGGGGAGCTGTTTTTT	CASSRDSHYTGELFF
TRBJ2-1	NA	NA	TRBV4-1	TGCGCCAGCAGCCAAGATAACATACGGGAGACTGAGCAGTTCTTC	CASSQDNIRETEQFF
TRBJ1-2	NA	NA	TRBV5-8	TGTGCCAGCAGCCCGAGAAACTATGGCTACACCTTC	CASSPRNYGYTF
TRBJ2-6	NA	NA	TRBV2	TGTGCCAGCAGTGATGAACAGGTACCTGGGGCCAACGTCCTGACTTTC	CASSDEQVPGANVLTF
TRBJ1-5	NA	NA	TRBV4-2	TGTGCCAGCAGCCAAGCCGACACCCGGGGATTAGAGCCCCAGCATTTT	CASSQADTRGLEPQHF
TRBJ2-1	NA	NA	TRBV7-9	TGTGCCAGCAGCCTCCCCCGGGACTCCAACAATGAGCAGTTCTTC	CASSLPRDSNNEQFF
TRBJ1-1	NA	NA	TRBV6-5	TGTGCCAGCAGCCTACGCCGCCCAGGGGCCGGGAGGGCTTTCTTT	CASSLRRPGAGRAFF
TRBJ2-5	NA	TRBD2	TRBV7-8	TGTGCCAGCAGCTACATATCGGGGGGGAGCCAAGAGACCCAGTACTTC	CASSYISGGSQETQYF
TRBJ2-7	NA	NA	TRBV18	TGTGCCAGCTCAGCGAGACAAGGGGGTTTTTACGAGCAGTACTTC	CASSARQGGFYEQYF
TRBJ2-7	NA	TRBD2	TRBV6-1	TGTGCCAGCAGGACGGGACTAAACATCTACGAGCAGTACTTC	CASRTGLNIYEQYF
TRBJ1-4	NA	NA	TRBV30	TGTGCCTGGAGTATTACGGGGGAAAAACTGTTTTTT	CAWSITGEKLFF
TRBJ1-5	NA	TRBD1	TRBV23-1	TGCGCCAGCAGGGGGGGACAGAATAGCAATCAGCCCCAGCATTTT	CASRGGQNSNQPQHF
TRBJ1-6	NA	NA	TRBV15	TGTGCCACCAGCAGAGATCGTGAGGGGGTTGATAATTCACCCCTCCACTTT	CATSRDREGVDNSPLHF
TRBJ2-1	NA	NA	TRBV7-2	TGTGCCAGCAGGACTCCTAGCTCCTACAATGAGCAGTTCTTC	CASRTPSSYNEQFF
TRBJ1-4	NA	NA	TRBV7-9	TGTGCCAGCAGCTTTGAGGGAGTCAGTGGTGAAAAACTGTTTTTT	CASSFEGVSGEKLFF
TRBJ2-1	NA	TRBD2	TRBV5-1	TGCGCCAGCAGCTTTGCAGCTAGCGGGGGGGCTTACAATGAGCAGTTCTTC	CASSFAASGGAYNEQFF
TRBJ2-5	once	NA	TRBV5-1	TGCGCCAGCAGCCGATCAAAATCGGAAGAGACCCAGTACTTC	CASSRSKSEETQYF
TRBJ2-7	NA	TRBD1	TRBV5-4	TGTGCCAGCAGCTTGGGCAGGGGGTCCTACGAGCAGTACTTC	CASSLGRGSYEQYF
TRBJ2-5	NA	TRBD1	TRBV10-3	TGTGCCATCAGCGTGGACAGGGGCACAGAGACCCAGTACTTC	CAISVDRGTETQYF
TRBJ1-5	NA	NA	TRBV7-9	TGTGCCAGCAGCCGGGGTACTCAGCCCCAGCATTTT	CASSRGTQPQHF
TRBJ2-1	NA	NA	TRBV6-5	TGTGCCACGGGTCCCTCTCGCTCCTACAATGAGCAGTTCTTC	CATGPSRSYNEQFF
TRBJ2-1	NA	TRBD2	TRBV27	TGTGCCAGCAGTTTATTGGGGGAGGGCTCCTACAATGAGCAGTTCTTC	CASSLLGEGSYNEQFF
TRBJ2-7	NA	TRBD1	TRBV27	TGTGCCAGCAGTCCCCTTCAGGGGGCGATAACCTACGAGCAGTACTTC	CASSPLQGAITYEQYF
TRBJ2-2	NA	TRBD1	TRBV2	TGTGCCAGCAGTTATTTACAGGGGACCGGGGAGCTGTTTTTT	CASSYLQGTGELFF
TRBJ2-5	NA	TRBD1	TRBV6-6	TGTGCCAGCAGTCCCGGGACAGGGTCCCAAGAGACCCAGTACTTC	CASSPGTGSQETQYF
TRBJ2-6	NA	NA	TRBV6-1	TGTGCCAGCACAGGGGCTGGGGCCAACGTCCTGACTTTC	CASTGAGANVLTF
TRBJ2-4	NA	TRBD1	TRBV5-4	TGTGCCAGCAGCTTGTTGGGACAGGGACCCAAAAACATTCAGTACTTC	CASSLLGQGPKNIQYF
TRBJ2-1	once	NA	TRBV4-3	TGCGCCAGCAGCCAAGCTAGCGATGAGCAGTTCTTC	CASSQASDEQFF
TRBJ2-7	NA	NA	TRBV7-8	TGTGCCAGCAGCTCGCCCCAGGGAATTCACTACGAGCAGTACTTC	CASSSPQGIHYEQYF
TRBJ2-3	NA	NA	TRBV10-3	TGTGCCATCAAAGGGGCGGGGTCTAGCACAGATACGCAGTATTTT	CAIKGAGSSTDTQYF
TRBJ2-7	few	NA	TRBV6-1	TGTGCCAGCAGTGAAGCCGGGGGGCAACCCTACGAGCAGTACTTC	CASSEAGGQPYEQYF
TRBJ1-2	NA	TRBD1	TRBV10-2	TGCGCCAGCAGTGAGTCATATGAGACAGGGGGCGGCTACACCTTC	CASSESYETGGGYTF
TRBJ1-6	NA	NA	TRBV28	TGTGCCAGCAGTCTCAGACAGTACACGAATTCACCCCTCCACTTT	CASSLRQYTNSPLHF
TRBJ2-7	NA	NA	TRBV7-9	TGTGCCAGCAGAAACGAGTTTTACGAGCAGTACTTC	CASRNEFYEQYF
TRBJ1-6	NA	TRBD1	TRBV30	TGTGCCTGGAGGCCAATGACAGGGGGGTATAATTCACCCCTCCACTTT	CAWRPMTGGYNSPLHF
TRBJ2-5	NA	TRBD1	TRBV14	TGTGCCAGCAGCCAAGAATGGAGGACAGGGACCCAGTACTTC	CASSQEWRTGTQYF
TRBJ2-7	NA	TRBD1	TRBV5-1	TGCGCCAGCAGCTGGCATGACAGGGGGGCGTTTGAGCAGTACTTC	CASSWHDRGAFEQYF
TRBJ1-5	NA	NA	TRBV7-8	TGTGCCAGCACCACAGGGAATCAGCCCCAGCATTTT	CASTTGNQPQHF
TRBJ2-2	NA	NA	TRBV5-1	TGCGCCAGCGCTCTTAGGACAGATAACACCGGGGAGCTGTTTTTT	CASALRTDNTGELFF
TRBJ2-3	NA	NA	TRBV2	TGTGCCAGCAGTGCCCAGGGCGTTACAGATACGCAGTATTTT	CASSAQGVTDTQYF
TRBJ2-2	NA	NA	TRBV5-1	TGCGCCAGCAGCCTACCGCAGGGAACCGGGGAGCTGTTTTTT	CASSLPQGTGELFF
TRBJ2-5	NA	NA	TRBV29-1	TGCAGCGTGATTCAGGTGCGCGAGACCCAGTACTTC	CSVIQVRETQYF
TRBJ1-1	NA	TRBD1	TRBV15	TGTGCCACCAGCAGAGGGACAGGGATGAACACTGAAGCTTTCTTT	CATSRGTGMNTEAFF
TRBJ1-1	NA	TRBD1	TRBV19	TGTGCCAGTAGCCCTATAACCGGACAGGGGACTGAAGCTTTCTTT	CASSPITGQGTEAFF
TRBJ2-7	NA	NA	TRBV2	TGTGCCAGCAGTACCAAAAGGGACTCACCCCGGACCTACGAGCAGTACTTC	CASSTKRDSPRTYEQYF
TRBJ2-3	NA	TRBD1	TRBV6-5	TGTGCCAGCACTGGGGACAGGGGGACCACAGATACGCAGTATTTT	CASTGDRGTTDTQYF
TRBJ2-7	NA	TRBD2	TRBV4-3	TGCGCCAGCAGCCAAGCTATACTAGCGGGGGGAATCTACGAGCAGTACTTC	CASSQAILAGGIYEQYF
TRBJ1-2	NA	TRBD1	TRBV7-2	TGTGCCAGCAGCTTTAAGGGGGGACAGGTACCGGATGGCTACACCTTC	CASSFKGGQVPDGYTF
TRBJ2-7	once	NA	TRBV11-2	TGTGCCAGCAGCATGGGCGGGACAGACTACGAGCAGTACTTC	CASSMGGTDYEQYF
TRBJ1-2	NA	TRBD1	TRBV7-9	TGTGCCAGCAACCAGGACAGGGGGATTGGCTACACCTTC	CASNQDRGIGYTF
TRBJ1-1	NA	NA	TRBV19	TGTGCCAGTAGTATCCGGACAGAGAACACTGAAGCTTTCTTT	CASSIRTENTEAFF
TRBJ2-7	NA	TRBD1	TRBV6-1	TGTGCCAGCAGGTACCGGGACAGGGGTTCCGAGCAGTACTTC	CASRYRDRGSEQYF
TRBJ2-1	NA	NA	TRBV19	TGTGCCAGTATTAGACAGTTCTTC	CASIRQFF